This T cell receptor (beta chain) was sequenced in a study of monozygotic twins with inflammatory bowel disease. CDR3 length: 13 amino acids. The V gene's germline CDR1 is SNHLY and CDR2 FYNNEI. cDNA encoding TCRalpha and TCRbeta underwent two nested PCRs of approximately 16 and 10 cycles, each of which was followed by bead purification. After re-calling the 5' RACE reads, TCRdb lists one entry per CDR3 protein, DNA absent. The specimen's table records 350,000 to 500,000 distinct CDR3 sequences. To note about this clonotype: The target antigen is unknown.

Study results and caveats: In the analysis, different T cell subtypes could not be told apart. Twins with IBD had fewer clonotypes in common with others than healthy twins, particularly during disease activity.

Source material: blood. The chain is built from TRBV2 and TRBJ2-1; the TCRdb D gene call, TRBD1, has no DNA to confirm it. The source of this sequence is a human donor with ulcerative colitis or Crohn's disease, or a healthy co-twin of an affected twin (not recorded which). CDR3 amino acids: CASNRGMSGEQFF.